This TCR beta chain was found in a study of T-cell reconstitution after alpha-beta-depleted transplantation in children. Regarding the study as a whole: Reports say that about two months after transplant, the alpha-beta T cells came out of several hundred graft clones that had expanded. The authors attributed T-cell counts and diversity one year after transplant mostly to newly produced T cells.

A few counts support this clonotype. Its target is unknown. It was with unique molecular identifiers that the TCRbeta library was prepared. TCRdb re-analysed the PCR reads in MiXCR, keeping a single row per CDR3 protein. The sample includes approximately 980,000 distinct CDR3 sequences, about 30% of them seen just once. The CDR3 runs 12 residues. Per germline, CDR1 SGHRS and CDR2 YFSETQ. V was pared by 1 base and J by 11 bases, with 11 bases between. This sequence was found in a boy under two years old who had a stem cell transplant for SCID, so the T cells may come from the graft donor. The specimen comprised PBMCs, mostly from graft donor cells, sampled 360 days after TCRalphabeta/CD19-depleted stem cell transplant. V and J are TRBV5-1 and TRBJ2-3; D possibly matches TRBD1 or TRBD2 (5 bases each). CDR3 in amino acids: CASSLPPGRQYF. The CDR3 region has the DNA TGCGCCAGCAGCTTGCCCCCAGGGAGGCAGTATTTT.